This is a list of T cell receptor beta chains from one sample in a study of cytomegalovirus exposure and HLA in healthy donors. The table came from immunoSEQ multiplex PCR; TCRdb's copy has only in-frame clones and leaves some out. This repertoire shows over 150,000 clones, roughly 80% found once; its top ten account for approximately 3.7%. The sample taken for sequencing was PBMCs. The receptors were gathered from a young man in good health and CMV-seropositive. CDR3s include the opening cysteine and the closing phenylalanine or tryptophan.

v_gene,len,j_gene,CDR3aa
TRBV6-4,13,TRBJ2-7,CASRAQGTHEQYF
TRBV5-1,13,TRBJ2-5,CASSFPEQETQYF
TRBV7-2,16,TRBJ2-5,CASSRQRGVGQETQYF
TRBV30,13,TRBJ1-4,CAWRRVAGEKLFF
TRBV5-4,13,TRBJ2-7,CASSRGSFSEQYF
TRBV6-5,16,TRBJ2-3,CASSYSGVSRGDTQYF
TRBV6-5,14,TRBJ1-1,CASRFTGGGSGAFF
TRBV28,15,TRBJ1-1,CASSPSQGMNTEAFF
TRBV2,17,TRBJ2-2,CASSGHTGTVNTGELFF
TRBV11-2,15,TRBJ1-2,CASSSTRDRERGYTF
TRBV28,15,TRBJ1-1,CASSLGRWGATEAFF
TRBV5-6,12,TRBJ2-5,CASTQGQETQYF
TRBV29-1,13,TRBJ1-5,CSVLLQGGGPQHF
TRBV7-6,16,TRBJ2-3,CASSLEASGGIDTQYF
TRBV27,13,TRBJ1-4,CASSFSGHEKLFF
TRBV5-4,16,TRBJ1-6,CASSRDTGATYSPLHF
TRBV7-6,19,TRBJ1-4,CASSLARTGGYITNEKLFF
TRBV6-5,13,TRBJ2-7,CASSYDRDYEQYF
TRBV30,14,TRBJ1-6,CAWTTGTGFSPLHF
TRBV5-4,16,TRBJ2-1,CASNIGGITLYNEQFF
TRBV10-3,15,TRBJ2-5,CAFNLGQGLQETQYF
TRBV2,15,TRBJ2-2,CASSASGGSTGELFF
TRBV7-9,14,TRBJ2-2,CASSLILETGELFF
TRBV6-4,13,TRBJ2-2,CASSEQGTGELFF
TRBV15,18,TRBJ2-3,CATSRDRVIGGATDTQYF
TRBV19,15,TRBJ1-1,CASSIAYRENTEAFF
TRBV6-1,12,TRBJ2-5,CASSEIWGGQYF
TRBV28,15,TRBJ2-1,CASSLWGGSYNEQFF
TRBV6-5,13,TRBJ2-5,CASSEGLQETQYF
TRBV5-1,16,TRBJ1-4,CASSWGREGFGEKLFF
TRBV5-1,18,TRBJ2-6,CASSLGDRPHSGANVLTF
TRBV10-3,13,TRBJ2-7,CAIRGTGFGEQYF
TRBV10-3,12,TRBJ2-1,CAISDTYNEQFF
TRBV14,13,TRBJ2-3,CASSPAGTDTQYF
TRBV5-1,15,TRBJ2-7,CASSLAQGFEGEQYF